This T cell receptor (beta chain) was documented in a study of blood T cell repertoires in COVID-19. V lost 5 bases and J lost 9, with 11 bases in between. Germline V gives CDR1 GTSNPN, CDR2 SVGIG (reference sequence). This CDR3 spans 11 amino acids. Produced via immunoSEQ multiplex PCR; TCRdb's table is partial and in-frame only. The table shows approximately 250,000 clones, with around 89% occurring only once. This chain links TRBV30 with TRBJ2-1; D call uncertain. The material sequenced was PBMCs or T cells enriched from blood (not recorded which). The receptor was derived from a woman between 40 and 55 years old with acute COVID-19. This CDR3 is CAWSLGGEQFF. The DNA of the CDR3 is TGTGCCTGGTCCCTAGGCGGTGAGCAGTTCTTC.